Reported below is one TCR beta chain. CDR3 length equals 15 residues. Germline assignment: CDR1 LNHNV and CDR2 YYDKDF (reference sequence). The ends lost 0 bases at V and 6 bases at J; junction bases unmatched: 4. This sample was taken from a study of cytomegalovirus exposure and HLA in healthy donors. Primers: 60 Vbeta forward and 13 Jbeta reverse. The table came from immunoSEQ multiplex PCR; TCRdb's copy has only in-frame clones and leaves some out. There are 120,000 to 150,000 clones in the sample; under 90% occur only once, and over 2.5% lies in the top ten. This receptor was obtained from a male donor in good health and CMV-seronegative. The genes are TRBV15 and TRBJ1-2; TRBD1 agrees at 10 bases. Sequenced: PBMCs. The CDR3 protein is CATSRDLGQGDGYTF. In nucleotides, the CDR3 is TGTGCCACCAGCAGAGATCTCGGACAGGGGGATGGCTACACCTTC.